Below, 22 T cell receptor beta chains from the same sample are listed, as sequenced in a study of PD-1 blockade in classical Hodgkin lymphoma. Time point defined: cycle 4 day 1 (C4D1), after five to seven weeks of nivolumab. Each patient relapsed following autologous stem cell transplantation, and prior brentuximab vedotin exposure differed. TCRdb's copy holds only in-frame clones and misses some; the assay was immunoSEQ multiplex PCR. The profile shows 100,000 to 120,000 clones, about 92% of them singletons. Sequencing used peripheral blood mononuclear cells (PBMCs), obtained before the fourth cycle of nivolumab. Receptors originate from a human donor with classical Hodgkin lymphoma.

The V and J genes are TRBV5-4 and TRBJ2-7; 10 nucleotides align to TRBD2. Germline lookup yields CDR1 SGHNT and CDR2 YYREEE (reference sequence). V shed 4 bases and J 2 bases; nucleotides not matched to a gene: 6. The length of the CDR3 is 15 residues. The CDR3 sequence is CASSLGLAEAYEQYF. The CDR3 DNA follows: TGTGCCAGCAGCCTAGGACTAGCGGAAGCCTACGAGCAGTACTTC.

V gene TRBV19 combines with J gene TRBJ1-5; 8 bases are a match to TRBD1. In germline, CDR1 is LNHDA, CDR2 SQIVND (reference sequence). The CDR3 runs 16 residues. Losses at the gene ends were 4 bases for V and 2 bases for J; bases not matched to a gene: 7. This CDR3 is CASSTDRGYGNQPQHF. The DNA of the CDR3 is TGTGCCAGTAGTACCGACAGGGGATACGGCAATCAGCCCCAGCATTTT.

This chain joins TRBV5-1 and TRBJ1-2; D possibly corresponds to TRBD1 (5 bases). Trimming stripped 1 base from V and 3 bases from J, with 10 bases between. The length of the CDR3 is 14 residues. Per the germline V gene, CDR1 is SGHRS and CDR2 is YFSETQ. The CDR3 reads CASSLLGADYGYTF. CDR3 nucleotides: TGCGCCAGCAGCTTGTTAGGGGCGGACTATGGCTACACCTTC.

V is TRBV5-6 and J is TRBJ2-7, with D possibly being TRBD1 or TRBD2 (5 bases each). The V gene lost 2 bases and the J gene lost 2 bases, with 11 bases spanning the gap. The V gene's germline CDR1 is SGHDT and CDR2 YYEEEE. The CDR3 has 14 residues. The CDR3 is CASSFGTYTYEQYF. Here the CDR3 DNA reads TGTGCCAGCAGCTTCGGGACGTATACCTACGAGCAGTACTTC.

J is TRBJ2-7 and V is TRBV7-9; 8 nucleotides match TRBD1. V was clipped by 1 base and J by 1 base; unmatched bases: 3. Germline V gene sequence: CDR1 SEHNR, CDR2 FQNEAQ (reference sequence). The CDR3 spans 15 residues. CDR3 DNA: TGTGCCAGCAGCTTAGACTGGACAGGGTCCTACGAGCAGTACTTC. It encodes CASSLDWTGSYEQYF. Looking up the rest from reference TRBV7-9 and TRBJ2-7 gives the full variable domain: DTGVSQNPRHKITKRGQNVTFRCDPISEHNRLYWYRQTLGQGPEFLTYFQNEAQLEKSRLLSDRFSAERPKGSFSTLEIQRTEQGDSAMYLCASSLDWTGSYEQYFGPGTRLTVT.

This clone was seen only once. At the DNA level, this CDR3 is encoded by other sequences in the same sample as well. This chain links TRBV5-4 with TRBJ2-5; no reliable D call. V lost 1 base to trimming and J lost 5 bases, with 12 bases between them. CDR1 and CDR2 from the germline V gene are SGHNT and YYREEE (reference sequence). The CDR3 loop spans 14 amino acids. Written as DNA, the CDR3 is TGTGCCAGCAGCTTGTCGGGTGGTAGGGAGACCCAGTACTTC. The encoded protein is CASSLSGGRETQYF.

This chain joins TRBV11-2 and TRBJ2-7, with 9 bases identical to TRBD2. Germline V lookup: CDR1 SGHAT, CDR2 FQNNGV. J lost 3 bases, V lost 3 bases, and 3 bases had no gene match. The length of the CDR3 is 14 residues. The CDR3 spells CASSFSGSYYEQYF. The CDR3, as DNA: TGTGCCAGCAGCTTTAGCGGGAGCTACTACGAGCAGTACTTC.

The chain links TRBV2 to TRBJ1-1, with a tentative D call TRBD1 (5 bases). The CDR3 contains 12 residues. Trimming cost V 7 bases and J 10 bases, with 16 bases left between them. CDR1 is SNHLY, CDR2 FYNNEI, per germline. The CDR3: CASNAVGVGAFF. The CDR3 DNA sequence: TGTGCCAGCAACGCGGTGGGGGTCGGAGCTTTCTTT.

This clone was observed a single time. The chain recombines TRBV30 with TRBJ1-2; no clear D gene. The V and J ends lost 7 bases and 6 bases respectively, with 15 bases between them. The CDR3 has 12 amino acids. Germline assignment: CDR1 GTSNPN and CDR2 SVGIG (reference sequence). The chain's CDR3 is CAFQERVDGYTF. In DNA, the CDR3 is TGTGCCTTCCAAGAAAGGGTCGATGGCTACACCTTC.

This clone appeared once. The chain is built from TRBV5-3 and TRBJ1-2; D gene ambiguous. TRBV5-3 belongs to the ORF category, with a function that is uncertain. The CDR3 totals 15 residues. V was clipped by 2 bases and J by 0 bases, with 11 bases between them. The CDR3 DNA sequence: TGTGCCAGAAGCTTAAGGGTCGGTTCTAACTATGGCTACACCTTC. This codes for CARSLRVGSNYGYTF.

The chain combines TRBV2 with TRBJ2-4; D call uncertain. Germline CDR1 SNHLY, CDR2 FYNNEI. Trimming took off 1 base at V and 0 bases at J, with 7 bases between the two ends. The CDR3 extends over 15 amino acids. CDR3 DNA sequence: TGTGCCAGCAGTGAAGGAGTGCAAGCCAAAAACATTCAGTACTTC. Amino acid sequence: CASSEGVQAKNIQYF.

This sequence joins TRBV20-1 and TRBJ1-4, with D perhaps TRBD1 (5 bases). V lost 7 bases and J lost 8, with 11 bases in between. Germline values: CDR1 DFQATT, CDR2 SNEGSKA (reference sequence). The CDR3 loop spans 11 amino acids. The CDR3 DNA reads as TGCAGTGGGGGGGAAGCCGAAAAACTGTTTTTT. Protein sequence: CSGGEAEKLFF.

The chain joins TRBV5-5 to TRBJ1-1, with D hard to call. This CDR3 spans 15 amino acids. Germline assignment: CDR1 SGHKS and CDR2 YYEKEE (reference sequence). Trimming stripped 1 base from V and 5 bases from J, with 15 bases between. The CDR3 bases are TGTGCCAGCAGCTTGCTTGCAATGGGAGGAACTGAAGCTTTCTTT. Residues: CASSLLAMGGTEAFF.

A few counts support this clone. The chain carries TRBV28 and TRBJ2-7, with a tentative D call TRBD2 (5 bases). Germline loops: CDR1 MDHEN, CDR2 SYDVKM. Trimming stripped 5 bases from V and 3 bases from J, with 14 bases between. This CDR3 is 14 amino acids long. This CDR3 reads CASSVGSEGYEQYF. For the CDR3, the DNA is TGTGCCAGCAGTGTTGGCTCCGAGGGCTACGAGCAGTACTTC.

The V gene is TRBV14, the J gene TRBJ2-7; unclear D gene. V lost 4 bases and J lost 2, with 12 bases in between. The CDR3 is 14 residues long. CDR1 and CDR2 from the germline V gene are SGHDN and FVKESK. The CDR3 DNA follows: TGTGCCAGCAGCCGGTACGGTTCGACCTACGAGCAGTACTTC. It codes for CASSRYGSTYEQYF. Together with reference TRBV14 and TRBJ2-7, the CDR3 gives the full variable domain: EAGVTQFPSHSVIEKGQTVTLRCDPISGHDNLYWYRRVMGKEIKFLLHFVKESKQDESGMPNNRFLAERTGGTYSTLKVQPAELEDSGVYFCASSRYGSTYEQYFGPGTRLTVT.

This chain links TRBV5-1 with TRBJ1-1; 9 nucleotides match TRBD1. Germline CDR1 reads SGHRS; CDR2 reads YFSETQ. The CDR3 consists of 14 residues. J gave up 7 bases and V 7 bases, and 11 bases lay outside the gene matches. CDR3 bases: TGCGCCAGCCACGAGGGGGGACAGGGTATTGAAGCTTTCTTT. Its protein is CASHEGGQGIEAFF.

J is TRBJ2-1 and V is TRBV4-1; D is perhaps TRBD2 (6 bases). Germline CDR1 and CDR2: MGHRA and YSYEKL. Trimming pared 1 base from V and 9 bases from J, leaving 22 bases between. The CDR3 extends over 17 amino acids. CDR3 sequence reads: CASSQGAGGTRPGEQFF. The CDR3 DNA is TGCGCCAGCAGCCAAGGGGCGGGCGGGACCAGACCGGGTGAGCAGTTCTTC.

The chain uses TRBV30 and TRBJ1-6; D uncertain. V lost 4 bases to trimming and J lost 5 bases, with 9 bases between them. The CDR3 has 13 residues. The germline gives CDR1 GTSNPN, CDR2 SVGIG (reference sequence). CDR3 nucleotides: TGTGCCTGGACGCAGATTAATAATTCACCCCTCCACTTT. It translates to CAWTQINNSPLHF.

The CDR3 coding sequence is TGTGCCAGCAGGCCGGGGCCCTTATACAATGAGCAGTTCTTC. Amino acids: CASRPGPLYNEQFF. This rearrangement joins TRBV27 to TRBJ2-1; D might be TRBD1 or TRBD2, each matching 5 bases. Germline values: CDR1 MNHEY, CDR2 SMNVEV (reference sequence). V lost 6 bases and J 4 bases, leaving 13 bases between the germline ends. The CDR3 loop spans 14 amino acids.

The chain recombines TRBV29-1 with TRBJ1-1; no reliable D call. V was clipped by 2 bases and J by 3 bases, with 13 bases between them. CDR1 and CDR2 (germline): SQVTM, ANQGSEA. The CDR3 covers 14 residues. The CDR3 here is CSVERDRTDTEAFF. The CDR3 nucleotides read TGCAGCGTTGAACGGGATCGGACCGACACTGAAGCTTTCTTT.

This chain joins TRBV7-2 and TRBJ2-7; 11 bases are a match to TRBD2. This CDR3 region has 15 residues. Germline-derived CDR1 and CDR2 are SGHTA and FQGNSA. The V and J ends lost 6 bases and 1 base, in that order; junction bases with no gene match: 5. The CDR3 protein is CASSRLAGKSYEQYF. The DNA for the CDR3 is TGTGCCAGCAGTCGACTAGCGGGAAAATCCTACGAGCAGTACTTC.

In nucleotides, the CDR3 is TGTGCCAGCTCTATGGAGACGGGGAACACTGAAGCTTTCTTT. It yields the protein CASSMETGNTEAFF. The chain recombines TRBV13 with TRBJ1-1; D uncertain. CDR3 length: 14 amino acids. The germline V gene has CDR1 PRHDT and CDR2 FYEKMQ (reference sequence). V shed 8 bases and J shed 1 base, with 14 bases lying between them.